These 10 T cell receptor beta chains originate from one sample sequenced in a study of CD8 T cells in ankylosing spondylitis. TCRdb redid the calling of the 5' RACE reads with MiXCR, one entry per CDR3 protein. The table has around 120,000 distinct CDR3 sequences, roughly an eighth seen once. The sequencing input was blood, either unsorted or a sorted T cell fraction (not recorded which). Receptor source: a female donor with ankylosing spondylitis or in good health (not recorded which).

This clonotype has ten or more counts. The V call is TRBV9, the J call TRBJ2-7, with 8 bases matching TRBD1. Per germline, CDR1 SGDLS and CDR2 YYNGEE. V was clipped by 3 bases and J by 6 bases; unmatched bases: 8. This CDR3 comprises 14 residues. The CDR3 bases are TGTGCCAGCAGCGAGGGACAGGTGACCTCCGAGCAGTACTTC. It yields the protein CASSEGQVTSEQYF.

This clonotype was observed a handful of times. The rearrangement links TRBV10-1 to TRBJ2-7; D not certain. In germline, CDR1 is WNHNN, CDR2 SYGVQD (reference sequence). The V gene lost 7 bases and the J gene lost 0 bases, with 10 bases spanning the gap. The length of the CDR3 is 13 residues. The CDR3, as DNA: TGCGCCAGCAAAGGTCAGAGCTCCTACGAGCAGTACTTC. Its translation: CASKGQSSYEQYF.

The chain is built from TRBV12-3 or TRBV12-4 and TRBJ1-1; TRBD1 might be the D (5 bases). V was trimmed by 4 bases and J by 7 bases, leaving 16 bases between them. The CDR3 is 14 residues long. This CDR3 is CASSSPGTQSEAFF. The CDR3 DNA follows: TGTGCCAGCAGTTCCCCAGGGACTCAGAGTGAAGCTTTCTTT.

This clonotype was recorded at least ten times. V is TRBV10-3 and J is TRBJ1-2, with 7 bases lining up with TRBD1. Losses at the gene ends were 4 bases for V and 6 bases for J; bases not matched to a gene: 14. The CDR3 loop spans 16 amino acids. Germline V CDR1 and CDR2: ENHRY, SYGVKD. In nucleotides, the CDR3 is TGTGCCATCAGTGGGATCGGACAGGATCAGAACCATGGCTACACCTTC. Translated, it gives CAISGIGQDQNHGYTF.

This clonotype has a handful of counts. This chain joins TRBV12-3 or TRBV12-4 and TRBJ1-3, with 8 bases lining up with TRBD1. V gave up 3 bases and J gave up 0 bases; unmatched junction bases: 7. CDR3 size: 17 residues. The CDR3 sequence is CASSFRGQGISGNTIYF. CDR3 bases: TGTGCCAGCAGTTTCCGTGGACAGGGAATCTCTGGAAACACCATATATTTT.

This clonotype was counted only a few times. The chain couples TRBV3-1 to TRBJ2-1; 9 positions agree with TRBD2. V lost 5 bases to trimming and J lost 2 bases; unmatched junction nucleotides: 10. The CDR3 has 17 residues. Germline CDR1 LGHDT, CDR2 YNNKEL (reference sequence). This CDR3 reads CASSMDIAGAAYNEQFF. The DNA of the CDR3 is TGTGCCAGCAGCATGGATATAGCGGGGGCCGCCTACAATGAGCAGTTCTTC.

This clonotype was observed many times. V gene TRBV4-2 combines with J gene TRBJ1-1; D remains unclear. Trimming removed 1 base from V and 2 bases from J, with 11 bases in between. Germline V gives CDR1 LGHNA, CDR2 YNFKEQ. This CDR3 has 15 residues. The CDR3 DNA is TGTGCCAGCAGCCAAGGGGCGGGAACCAACACTGAAGCTTTCTTT. It codes for CASSQGAGTNTEAFF.

CDR3 sequence (DNA): TGCGCCAGCAGCTTGGGGTCTATATCCTACGAGCAGTACTTC. Its translation is CASSLGSISYEQYF. The chain employs TRBV5-1 and TRBJ2-7; D is unclear. The CDR3 extends over 14 amino acids. Germline V CDR1 and CDR2: SGHRS, YFSETQ. V was trimmed by 0 bases and J by 1 base, leaving 8 bases between them.

This clonotype was seen repeatedly, ten times or more. The junction does not match germline at one end; this may be a read error. CDR3 nucleotide sequence: TGTGCCAGCAGCTTAGCGGCGAGCACAGATACGCAGTATTTT. Its translation: CASSLAASTDTQYF. The rearrangement uses TRBV4-1 and TRBJ2-3; D may be TRBD2 (6 bases). Germline V CDR1 and CDR2: MGHRA, YSYEKL. The CDR3 runs 14 residues.

This clonotype was detected many times. This chain joins TRBV3-1 and TRBJ1-2; TRBD1 is a possible D gene (5 bases). Per germline, CDR1 LGHDT and CDR2 YNNKEL (reference sequence). The germline V and J ends were trimmed by 1 base and 6 bases, with 15 bases remaining between them. The CDR3 loop spans 15 amino acids. Written as DNA, the CDR3 is TGTGCCAGCAGCCAAGTGGAGGGACCCAAGGATGGCTACACCTTC. This sequence encodes CASSQVEGPKDGYTF.